The clone carrying this T cell receptor beta chain was recorded a few times. The target antigen is unknown. The data were taken from a study of blood T cells in healthy people across ages. Study results and limitations: Possibly, changes in expanded clonotypes were confounded because donor CMV status was unknown. Higher diversity, along with more naive CD4+ cells, distinguished long-lived donors from aged donors.

PBMCs, at least 6 million per sample, were isolated. It was with a sample-barcoded 5' primer and a J-beta primer mix that a second PCR of about 6 to 12 cycles was run. A template-switch adaptor containing 12 random nucleotides labeled each cDNA molecule. TCRdb re-derived calls from the 5' RACE reads in MiXCR, one entry per CDR3 protein. The repertoire holds approximately 1.5 million distinct CDR3 sequences, with roughly two fifths as singletons. V was clipped by 2 bases and J by 2 bases; unmatched bases: 2. The CDR3 runs to 15 residues. This clonotype was obtained from a woman under 30 in good health. The sequenced sample was blood. This rearrangement joins TRBV12-3 or TRBV12-4 to TRBJ2-1, with 8 bases matching TRBD2. The CDR3: CASSLQAGAYNEQFF. CDR3 sequence (DNA): TGTGCCAGCAGTTTACAAGCGGGGGCCTACAATGAGCAGTTCTTC.